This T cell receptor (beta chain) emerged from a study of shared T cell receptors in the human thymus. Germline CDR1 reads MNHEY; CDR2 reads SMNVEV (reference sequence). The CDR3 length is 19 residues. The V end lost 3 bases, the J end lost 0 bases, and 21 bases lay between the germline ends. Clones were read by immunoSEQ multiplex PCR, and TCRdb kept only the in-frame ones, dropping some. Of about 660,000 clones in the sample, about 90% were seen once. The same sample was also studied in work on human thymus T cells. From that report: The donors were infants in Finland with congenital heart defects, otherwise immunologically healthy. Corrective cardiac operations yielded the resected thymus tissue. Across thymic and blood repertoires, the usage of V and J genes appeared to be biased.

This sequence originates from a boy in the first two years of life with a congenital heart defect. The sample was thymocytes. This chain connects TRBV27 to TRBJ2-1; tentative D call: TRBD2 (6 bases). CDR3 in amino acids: CASSFERRWRDHSYNEQFF. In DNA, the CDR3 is TGTGCCAGCAGTTTTGAGCGGAGGTGGCGGGACCACTCCTACAATGAGCAGTTCTTC.